The 28 T cell receptor beta chains given below trace back to one sample, sequenced in a study of CD8+ T cells in alopecia areata. Treatment reported: oral pan-JAK inhibitor, 5-10 mg twice daily. RNA was isolated and reverse transcribed to cDNA, the sequencing template. The table came from immunoSEQ multiplex PCR; TCRdb's copy has only in-frame clones and leaves some out. Here the sample spans roughly 190,000 clones, about 60% being singletons. Sequenced material: CD4+ T cells sorted from blood, taken at week 4, from a patient treated with tofacitinib. The receptors were sampled from a human donor with alopecia areata.

The chain links TRBV29-1 to TRBJ2-5; perhaps TRBD1 as D (6 bases). V was cut by 4 bases and J by 3 bases, with 9 bases left in between. CDR1 SQVTM and CDR2 ANQGSEA come from the germline V gene. There are 12 residues in the CDR3. The CDR3 DNA reads TGCAGCGTTGCAGGGACAAAAGAGACCCAGTACTTC. Amino acids: CSVAGTKETQYF.

The J gene is TRBJ1-6, the V gene TRBV25-1; D perhaps matches TRBD1 (5 bases). This CDR3 has 15 residues. The V end lost 8 bases, the J end lost 6 bases, and 17 bases lay between the germline ends. Germline values: CDR1 MGHDK, CDR2 SYGVNS. CDR3 nucleotides: TGTGCCAGCCCACCAGGGCCCGACCTTAATTCACCCCTCCACTTT. This translates into CASPPGPDLNSPLHF. The full variable domain, in which reference TRBV25-1 and TRBJ1-6 provide the parts outside the CDR3, is EADIYQTPRYLVIGTGKKITLECSQTMGHDKMYWYQQDPGMELHLIHYSYGVNSTEKGDLSSESTVSRIRTEHFPLTLESARPSHTSQYLCASPPGPDLNSPLHFGNGTRLTVT.

The V call is TRBV5-4, the J call TRBJ1-6; 8 nucleotides line up with TRBD1. The CDR3 consists of 14 residues. Unmatched junction bases numbered 6, after V lost 4 bases and J lost 9 bases. The germline gives CDR1 SGHNT, CDR2 YYREEE (reference sequence). CDR3 in amino acids: CASSNGTGSSPLHF. CDR3 in DNA: TGTGCCAGCAGCAACGGGACAGGTTCTTCACCCCTCCACTTT.

The chain has TRBV29-1 and TRBJ1-1; D not resolved. CDR1 and CDR2 from the germline V gene are SQVTM and ANQGSEA. The CDR3 is 11 residues long. The germline V and J ends were trimmed by 3 bases and 10 bases, with 12 bases remaining between them. For the CDR3, the DNA is TGCAGCGTTGACGGGGAGGTGATAGCTTTCTTT. Protein product: CSVDGEVIAFF.

V gene TRBV5-6 combines with J gene TRBJ2-2; tentatively, D is TRBD2 (5 bases). The CDR3 covers 15 residues. V was trimmed by 0 bases and J by 4 bases, leaving 10 bases between them. CDR1 SGHDT and CDR2 YYEEEE come from the germline V gene. This CDR3 is CASSLAGSGTGELFF. CDR3 coding DNA: TGTGCCAGCAGCTTGGCAGGAAGCGGCACCGGGGAGCTGTTTTTT.

The chain combines TRBV29-1 with TRBJ2-1; tentative D call: TRBD2 (5 bases). Germline loops: CDR1 SQVTM, CDR2 ANQGSEA. V was cut by 1 base and J by 12 bases, with 7 bases left in between. This CDR3 has 10 residues. CDR3 nucleotide sequence: TGCAGCGTTGAAGCAGGAGGGCAGTTCTTC. Translation gives CSVEAGGQFF.

In this sample, this clone turned up a few times. The chain is built from TRBV7-2 and TRBJ2-5; D remains unclear. The CDR3 runs to 14 residues. Trimming shortened V by 2 bases and J by 4 bases, and 11 bases separated the two germline ends. The germline CDR1 and CDR2 sequences are SGHTA and FQGNSA. The CDR3 DNA sequence: TGTGCCAGCAGCTTACCAAATCGGCCAGAGACCCAGTACTTC. Its translation is CASSLPNRPETQYF.

The chain is built from TRBV5-6 and TRBJ1-4, with D maybe TRBD1 (5 bases). The CDR3 spans 15 residues. Germline V gene lookup returns CDR1 SGHDT and CDR2 YYEEEE. The V and J ends lost 5 bases and 5 bases respectively, with 16 bases between them. Here the CDR3 reads CASSYLPGANEKLFF. CDR3 nucleotides: TGTGCCAGCAGTTACTTGCCCGGGGCGAATGAAAAACTGTTTTTT.

A note on this clone: The identical CDR3 is also encoded by other nucleotide sequences in the sample. The chain has TRBV6-5 and TRBJ1-1, with D possibly being TRBD1 (6 bases). The CDR3 has 14 residues. Germline lookup yields CDR1 MNHEY and CDR2 SVGAGI. V was cut by 6 bases and J by 1 base, with 12 bases left in between. The CDR3 reads CASRLDRPNTEAFF. The CDR3 DNA sequence: TGTGCCAGCAGACTGGACAGACCGAACACTGAAGCTTTCTTT.

The CDR3 DNA reads as TGTGCCAGCAGGGGGGATTGGGGCACAGATACGCAGTATTTT. Amino acid sequence: CASRGDWGTDTQYF. The chain employs TRBV6-5 and TRBJ2-3; the D call may be TRBD1 or TRBD2 (5 bases each). Germline loops: CDR1 MNHEY, CDR2 SVGAGI. V dropped 6 bases and J dropped 1 base, with 11 bases sitting between them. The CDR3 runs to 14 residues.

This clone has more than one count but fewer than ten. The V call is TRBV7-2, the J call TRBJ2-1, with 13 bases matching TRBD2. CDR1 is SGHTA, CDR2 FQGNSA, per germline. The CDR3 sequence is 15 residues long. V trimming: 3 bases; J trimming: 8 bases; junction bases outside the gene matches: 4. As DNA, the CDR3 is TGTGCCAGCAGCTTGGGACTAGCGGGGCGGGATGAGCAGTTCTTC. It codes for CASSLGLAGRDEQFF. Supplemented by reference TRBV7-2 and TRBJ2-1, the full variable domain reads GAGVSQSPSNKVTEKGKDVELRCDPISGHTALYWYRQSLGQGLEFLIYFQGNSAPDKSGLPSDRFSAERTGGSVSTLTIQRTQQEDSAVYLCASSLGLAGRDEQFFGPGTRLTVL.

The V and J genes are TRBV9 and TRBJ2-5, with D possibly being TRBD2 (5 bases). The DNA end lines up better with TRBJ2-7; the J call may be wrong. There are 12 residues in the CDR3. Germline assignment: CDR1 SGDLS and CDR2 YYNGEE. The CDR3 loop is CASSKIEGEQYF. The CDR3 nucleotides are TGTGCCAGCAGCAAAATTGAGGGCGAGCAGTACTTC.

This clone has more than one count but fewer than ten. The V and J genes are TRBV7-9 and TRBJ2-5; 10 nucleotides line up with TRBD1. V dropped 6 bases and J dropped 5; count of bases not matched to a gene: 9. Per germline, CDR1 SEHNR and CDR2 FQNEAQ (reference sequence). The CDR3 covers 15 residues. CDR3 sequence: CASSPGQGHEETQYF. The CDR3 DNA is TGTGCCAGCAGTCCGGGACAGGGGCATGAGGAGACCCAGTACTTC.

This clone showed up just a few times. The chain combines TRBV6-5 with TRBJ1-2, with D possibly TRBD1 on 6 matching bases. The ends were cut back, 4 bases at V and 4 bases at J, with 13 bases in the middle. Germline CDR1 reads MNHEY; CDR2 reads SVGAGI. The CDR3 has 14 amino acids. The CDR3 nucleotides are TGTGCCAGCAGTTTCGTACAACAGGGCTATGGCTACACCTTC. Protein: CASSFVQQGYGYTF.

V gene TRBV6-1 combines with J gene TRBJ1-5, with TRBD1 matching 8 bases. CDR1 MNHNS and CDR2 SASEGT come from the germline V gene. V lost 3 bases, J lost 1 base, and 2 bases stayed unmatched. This CDR3 spans 15 amino acids. The CDR3 DNA is TGTGCCAGCAGTGAGACAGGGGACAGCAATCAGCCCCAGCATTTT. It yields the protein CASSETGDSNQPQHF.

The chain employs TRBV4-2 and TRBJ2-3, with 10 bases lining up with TRBD1. V lost 1 base and J lost 3; bases outside the gene matches: 7. Germline CDR1 and CDR2: LGHNA and YNFKEQ. The CDR3 loop spans 17 amino acids. CDR3 loop: CASSQGADRGPTDTQYF. As DNA, the CDR3 is TGTGCCAGCAGCCAAGGGGCCGACAGGGGGCCAACAGATACGCAGTATTTT.

This clone was detected a few times. This chain joins TRBV29-1 and TRBJ1-2; 8 bases match TRBD1. Germline-derived CDR1 and CDR2 are SQVTM and ANQGSEA. The CDR3 has 11 residues. V lost 7 bases, J lost 8 bases, and 6 bases stayed unmatched. The DNA for the CDR3 is TGCAGCGGGGGACAGGCCGACGGCTACACCTTC. Encoded protein: CSGGQADGYTF.

The gene calls are TRBV7-9 and TRBJ1-2, with D uncertain. CDR1 is SEHNR and CDR2 is FQNEAQ in the germline V gene (reference sequence). Trimming shortened V by 4 bases and J by 7 bases, and 13 bases separated the two germline ends. This CDR3 contains 13 residues. CDR3 region: CASSSARATGYTF. The CDR3 DNA reads TGTGCCAGCAGCTCAGCCCGTGCTACTGGCTACACCTTC.

The chain couples TRBV6-1 to TRBJ2-1, with D unclear. CDR1 and CDR2 from the germline V gene are MNHNS and SASEGT. The CDR3 covers 15 residues. V lost 6 bases and J lost 2, with 14 bases in between. Written as DNA, the CDR3 is TGTGCCAGCAGCGTGGATAGCAGTCCCTACAATGAGCAGTTCTTC. This codes for CASSVDSSPYNEQFF.

V is TRBV5-1 and J is TRBJ2-2; D gene uncertain. Germline CDR1 SGHRS, CDR2 YFSETQ. This CDR3 comprises 14 residues. Trimming shortened V by 0 bases and J by 3 bases, and 6 bases separated the two germline ends. CDR3 in amino acids: CASSLGLDTGELFF. The CDR3 nucleotides read TGCGCCAGCAGCTTGGGACTCGACACCGGGGAGCTGTTTTTT.

In its sample, this clone was seen once. The chain employs TRBV30 and TRBJ1-5; maybe TRBD1 (6 bases). Germline values: CDR1 GTSNPN, CDR2 SVGIG (reference sequence). V was trimmed by 5 bases and J by 0 bases, leaving 20 bases between them. The CDR3 loop spans 17 amino acids. CDR3 coding DNA: TGTGCCTGGCGCGGGACACAAGAGGGTTATAGCAATCAGCCCCAGCATTTT. As protein: CAWRGTQEGYSNQPQHF.

This chain links TRBV7-8 with TRBJ1-5; D is perhaps TRBD1 (5 bases). The CDR3 consists of 16 residues. The V gene's germline CDR1 is SGHVS and CDR2 FQNEAQ. The V gene lost 1 base and the J gene lost 3 bases, with 13 bases spanning the gap. CDR3 in DNA: TGTGCCAGCAGCTTAGTAGGGACGGGATCCAATCAGCCCCAGCATTTT. Translating gives CASSLVGTGSNQPQHF. The whole variable domain, filled in from reference TRBV7-8 and TRBJ1-5, reads GAGVSQSPRYKVAKRGQDVALRCDPISGHVSLFWYQQALGQGPEFLTYFQNEAQLDKSGLPSDRFFAERPEGSVSTLKIQRTQQEDSAVYLCASSLVGTGSNQPQHFGDGTRLSIL.

The CDR3 region has the DNA TGCAGCGTTGGGTGGGGGGAAGACTACGAGCAGTACTTC. Protein product: CSVGWGEDYEQYF. V and J are TRBV29-1 and TRBJ2-7, with D tentatively TRBD2 (6 bases). The V gene's germline CDR1 is SQVTM and CDR2 ANQGSEA. The length of the CDR3 is 13 residues. Trimming took off 4 bases at V and 3 bases at J, with 13 bases between the two ends.

DNA of the CDR3: TGCGCCAGCAGTTCCGGACAGGGTTCTTCAGGGGCCAACGTCCTGACTTTC. Amino acid sequence: CASSSGQGSSGANVLTF. The V call is TRBV5-1, the J call TRBJ2-6; the match to TRBD1 covers 8 bases. Germline CDR1 is SGHRS and CDR2 is YFSETQ. The CDR3 spans 17 residues. The ends lost 5 bases at V and 4 bases at J; junction bases unmatched: 11.

This clone was observed a few times. The rearrangement links TRBV6-5 to TRBJ1-1; TRBD1 aligns across 7 bases. Trimming removed 8 bases from V and 5 bases from J; junction bases left unmatched: 11. Germline V gene lookup returns CDR1 MNHEY and CDR2 SVGAGI. This CDR3 region has 14 residues. The CDR3 region has the DNA TGTGCCAGCGGTAGGACAGGAGGGAGGACTGAAGCTTTCTTT. Its protein is CASGRTGGRTEAFF.

The chain couples TRBV18 to TRBJ1-5; D unresolved. The V gene lost 1 base and the J gene lost 2 bases, with 12 bases spanning the gap. The CDR3 spans 16 residues. Germline V lookup: CDR1 KGHSH, CDR2 LQKENI. In DNA form, the CDR3 reads TGTGCCAGCTCACCACAGGCCGCCCAGGGCAATCAGCCCCAGCATTTT. This gives the protein CASSPQAAQGNQPQHF.

This chain joins TRBV5-1 and TRBJ1-2; a possible D gene is TRBD1 (5 bases). Germline-derived CDR1 and CDR2 are SGHRS and YFSETQ. The CDR3 covers 14 residues. The V end was cut by 2 bases, the J end by 4 bases, with 12 bases between. The CDR3 nucleotides read TGCGCCAGCAGCTTCGCCGGAGGGACCTATGGCTACACCTTC. The encoded protein is CASSFAGGTYGYTF.

The chain has TRBV30 and TRBJ1-4, with 9 bases matching TRBD1. The CDR3 sequence is 15 residues long. Germline V gene data show CDR1 as GTSNPN and CDR2 as SVGIG (reference sequence). The V segment lost 0 bases and the J segment 8 bases; nucleotides outside the gene matches: 7. The CDR3 DNA is TGTGCCTGGAGTGTAGGGGACAGGGTGGGAGAAAAACTGTTTTTT. This encodes CAWSVGDRVGEKLFF.